Following are 5 T cell receptor beta chains from one sample sequenced in a study of cytomegalovirus exposure and HLA in healthy donors. The repertoire was sequenced with immunoSEQ multiplex PCR; TCRdb's copy has only in-frame clones and lacks some. The repertoire consists of over 150,000 clones, with around 80% occurring once and the leading ten covering about an eighth. Source material: PBMCs. These receptor sequences come from a woman in her twenties or thirties in good health and CMV-seropositive.

With respect to this clone: Different DNA sequences within this sample yield the same CDR3. This rearrangement joins TRBV5-1 to TRBJ2-7, with 7 bases aligning to TRBD1. The V gene's germline CDR1 is SGHRS and CDR2 YFSETQ. J lost 1 base, V lost 4 bases, and 2 bases had no gene match. The CDR3 length is 13 residues. The CDR3 region has the DNA TGCGCCAGCAGCCTACAGGGGTCCTACGAGCAGTACTTC. It translates to CASSLQGSYEQYF.

The chain links TRBV10-3 to TRBJ2-1, with TRBD2 matching 11 bases. CDR1 is ENHRY and CDR2 is SYGVKD in the germline V gene. The CDR3 has 16 amino acids. J gave up 5 bases and V 6 bases, and 9 bases lay outside the gene matches. The CDR3 protein is CAIRSTGTSGNNEQFF. CDR3 nucleotide sequence: TGTGCCATCAGAAGTACCGGGACTAGCGGCAACAATGAGCAGTTCTTC.

The chain uses TRBV19 and TRBJ2-7; D is ambiguous. Germline loops: CDR1 LNHDA, CDR2 SQIVND (reference sequence). V was cut by 4 bases and J by 6 bases, with 13 bases left in between. The CDR3 extends over 13 amino acids. CDR3 coding DNA: TGTGCCAGTAGTAATTCAGGAAAAGGCGAGCAGTACTTC. This gives the protein CASSNSGKGEQYF.

This sequence joins TRBV18 and TRBJ2-4, with TRBD1 identical over 7 bases. This CDR3 region has 15 residues. J was trimmed by 0 bases and V by 4 bases; bases with no gene match: 3. From germline, CDR1 is KGHSH and CDR2 LQKENI. CDR3 loop: CASSRGQLAKNIQYF. The DNA of the CDR3 is TGTGCCAGCTCACGGGGACAGCTAGCCAAAAACATTCAGTACTTC.

This chain connects TRBV27 to TRBJ2-7; 7 positions match TRBD1. Losses at the gene ends were 5 bases for V and 6 bases for J; bases not matched to a gene: 10. Germline CDR1 and CDR2: MNHEY and SMNVEV (reference sequence). The CDR3 totals 14 residues. The chain's CDR3 is CASSLWTGFSEQYF. The CDR3 region has the DNA TGTGCCAGCAGTCTCTGGACAGGATTTTCCGAGCAGTACTTC.